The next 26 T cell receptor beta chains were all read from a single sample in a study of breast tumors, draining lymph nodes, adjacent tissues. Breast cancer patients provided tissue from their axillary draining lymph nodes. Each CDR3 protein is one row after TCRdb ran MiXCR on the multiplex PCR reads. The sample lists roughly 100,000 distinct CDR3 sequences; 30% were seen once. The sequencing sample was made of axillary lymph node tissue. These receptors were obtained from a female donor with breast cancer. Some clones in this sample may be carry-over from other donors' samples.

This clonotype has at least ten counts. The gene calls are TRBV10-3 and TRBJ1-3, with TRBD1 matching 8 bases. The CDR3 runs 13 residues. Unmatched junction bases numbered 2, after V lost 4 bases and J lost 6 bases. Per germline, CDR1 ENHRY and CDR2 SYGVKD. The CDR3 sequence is CAISGQGKNTIYF. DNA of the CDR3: TGTGCCATCAGTGGACAGGGGAAAAACACCATATATTTT.

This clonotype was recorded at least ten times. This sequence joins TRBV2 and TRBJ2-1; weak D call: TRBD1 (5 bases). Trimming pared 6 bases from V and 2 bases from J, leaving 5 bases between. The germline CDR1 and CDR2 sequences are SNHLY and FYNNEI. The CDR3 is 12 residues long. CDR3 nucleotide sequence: TGTGCCAGCAGAGGGGCCTACAATGAGCAGTTCTTC. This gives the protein CASRGAYNEQFF.

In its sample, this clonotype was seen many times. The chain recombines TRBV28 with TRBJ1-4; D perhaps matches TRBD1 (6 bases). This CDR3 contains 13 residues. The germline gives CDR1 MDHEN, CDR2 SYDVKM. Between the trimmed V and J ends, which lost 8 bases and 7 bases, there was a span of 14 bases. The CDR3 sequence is CASEGQPSEKLFF. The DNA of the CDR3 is TGTGCCAGCGAAGGACAGCCCAGTGAAAAACTGTTTTTT.

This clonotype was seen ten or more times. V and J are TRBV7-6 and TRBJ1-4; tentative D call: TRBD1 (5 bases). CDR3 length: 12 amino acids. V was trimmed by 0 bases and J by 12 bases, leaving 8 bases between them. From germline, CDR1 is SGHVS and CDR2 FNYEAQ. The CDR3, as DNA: TGTGCCAGCAGCTTAGCGGGCAGGGAACTGTTTTTT. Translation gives CASSLAGRELFF. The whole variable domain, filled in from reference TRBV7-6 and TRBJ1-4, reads GAGVSQSPRYKVTKRGQDVALRCDPISGHVSLYWYRQALGQGPEFLTYFNYEAQQDKSGLPNDRFSAERPEGSISTLTIQRTEQRDSAMYRCASSLAGRELFFGSGTQLSVL.

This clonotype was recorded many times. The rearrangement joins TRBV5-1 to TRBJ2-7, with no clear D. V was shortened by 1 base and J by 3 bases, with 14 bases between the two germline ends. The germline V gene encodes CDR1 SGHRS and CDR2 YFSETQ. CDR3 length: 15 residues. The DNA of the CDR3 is TGCGCCAGCAGCTTGACACGCACCTCGGTCTACGAGCAGTACTTC. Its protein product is CASSLTRTSVYEQYF. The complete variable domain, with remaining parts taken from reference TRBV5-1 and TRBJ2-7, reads KAGVTQTPRYLIKTRGQQVTLSCSPISGHRSVSWYQQTPGQGLQFLFEYFSETQRNKGNFPGRFSGRQFSNSRSEMNVSTLELGDSALYLCASSLTRTSVYEQYFGPGTRLTVT.

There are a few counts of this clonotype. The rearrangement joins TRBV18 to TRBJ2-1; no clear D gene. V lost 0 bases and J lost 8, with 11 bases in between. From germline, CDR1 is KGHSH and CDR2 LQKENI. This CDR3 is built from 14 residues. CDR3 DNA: TGTGCCAGCTCACCACCGGGTGGTTCTGATGAGCAGTTCTTC. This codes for CASSPPGGSDEQFF.

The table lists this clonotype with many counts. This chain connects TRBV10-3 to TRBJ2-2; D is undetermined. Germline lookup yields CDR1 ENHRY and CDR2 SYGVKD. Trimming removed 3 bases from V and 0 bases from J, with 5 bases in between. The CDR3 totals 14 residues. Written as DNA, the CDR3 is TGTGCCATCAGTGAAGCCGCGAACACCGGGGAGCTGTTTTTT. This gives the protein CAISEAANTGELFF.

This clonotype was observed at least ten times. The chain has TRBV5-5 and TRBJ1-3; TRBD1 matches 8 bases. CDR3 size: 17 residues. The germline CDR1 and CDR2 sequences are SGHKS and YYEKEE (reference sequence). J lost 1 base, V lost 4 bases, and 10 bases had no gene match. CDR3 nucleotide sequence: TGTGCCAGCAGCCAGGACCCGACAGGGGCGTCTGGAAACACCATATATTTT. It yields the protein CASSQDPTGASGNTIYF.

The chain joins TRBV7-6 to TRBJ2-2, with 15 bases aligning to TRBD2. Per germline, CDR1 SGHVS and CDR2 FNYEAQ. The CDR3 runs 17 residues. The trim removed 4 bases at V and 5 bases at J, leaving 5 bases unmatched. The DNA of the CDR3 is TGTGCCAGCAGCTCGGGACTAGCGGGAGGCGGAACCGGGGAGCTGTTTTTT. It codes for CASSSGLAGGGTGELFF.

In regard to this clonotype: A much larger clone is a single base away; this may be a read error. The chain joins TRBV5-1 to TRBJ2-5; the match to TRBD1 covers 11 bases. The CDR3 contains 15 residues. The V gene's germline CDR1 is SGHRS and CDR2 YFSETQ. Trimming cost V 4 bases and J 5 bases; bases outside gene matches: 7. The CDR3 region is CASSKGQGDCETQYF. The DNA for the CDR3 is TGCGCCAGCAGCAAGGGACAGGGGGATTGTGAGACCCAGTACTTC.

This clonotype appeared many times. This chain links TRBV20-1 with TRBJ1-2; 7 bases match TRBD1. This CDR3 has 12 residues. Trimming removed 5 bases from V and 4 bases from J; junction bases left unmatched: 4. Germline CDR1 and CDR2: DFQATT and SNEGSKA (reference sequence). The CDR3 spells CSAVRQGYGYTF. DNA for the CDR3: TGCAGTGCTGTGCGACAGGGCTATGGCTACACCTTC.

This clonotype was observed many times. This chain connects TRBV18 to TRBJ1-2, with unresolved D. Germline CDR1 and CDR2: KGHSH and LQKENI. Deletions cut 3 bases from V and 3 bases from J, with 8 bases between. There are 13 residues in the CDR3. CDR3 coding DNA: TGTGCCAGCTCACCCGGTAGGGACTATGGCTACACCTTC. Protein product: CASSPGRDYGYTF.

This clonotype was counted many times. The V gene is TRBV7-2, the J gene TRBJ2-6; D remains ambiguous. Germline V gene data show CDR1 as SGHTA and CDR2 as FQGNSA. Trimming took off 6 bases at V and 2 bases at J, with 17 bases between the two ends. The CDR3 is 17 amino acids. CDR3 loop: CASRLWGTTAGANVLTF. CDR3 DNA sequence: TGTGCCAGCAGGTTATGGGGAACAACGGCTGGGGCCAACGTCCTGACTTTC.

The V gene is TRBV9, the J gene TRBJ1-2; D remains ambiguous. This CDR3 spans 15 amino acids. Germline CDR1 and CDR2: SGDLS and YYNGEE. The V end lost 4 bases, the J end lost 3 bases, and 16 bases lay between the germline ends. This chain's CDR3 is CASSRRNGYDYGYTF. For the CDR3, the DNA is TGTGCCAGCAGCCGGAGGAACGGGTACGACTATGGCTACACCTTC.

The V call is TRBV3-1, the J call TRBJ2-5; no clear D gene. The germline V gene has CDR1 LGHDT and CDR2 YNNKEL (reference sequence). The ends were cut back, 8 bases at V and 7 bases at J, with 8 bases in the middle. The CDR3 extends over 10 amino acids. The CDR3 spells CASSPGTQYF. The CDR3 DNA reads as TGTGCCAGCTCACCGGGGACCCAGTACTTC.

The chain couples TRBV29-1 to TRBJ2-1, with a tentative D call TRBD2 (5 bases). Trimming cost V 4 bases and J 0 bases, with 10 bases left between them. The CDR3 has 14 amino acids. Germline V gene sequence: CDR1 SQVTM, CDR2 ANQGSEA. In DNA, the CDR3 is TGCAGCGTTGTTCCGGGGAGCTCCTACAATGAGCAGTTCTTC. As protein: CSVVPGSSYNEQFF.

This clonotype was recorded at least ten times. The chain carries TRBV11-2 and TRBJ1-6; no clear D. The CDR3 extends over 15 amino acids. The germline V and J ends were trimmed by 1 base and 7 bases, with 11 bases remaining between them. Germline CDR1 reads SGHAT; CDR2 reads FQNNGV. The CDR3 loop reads CASSLARTSNSPLHF. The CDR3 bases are TGTGCCAGCAGCTTAGCGCGGACCTCCAATTCACCCCTCCACTTT.

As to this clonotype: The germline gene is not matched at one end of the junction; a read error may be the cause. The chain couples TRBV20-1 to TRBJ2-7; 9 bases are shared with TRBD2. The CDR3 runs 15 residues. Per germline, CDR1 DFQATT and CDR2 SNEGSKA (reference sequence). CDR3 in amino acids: CSVRSGGLHTYERYF. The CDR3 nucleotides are TGCAGTGTTCGAAGCGGGGGGCTTCACACCTACGAGCGGTACTTC.

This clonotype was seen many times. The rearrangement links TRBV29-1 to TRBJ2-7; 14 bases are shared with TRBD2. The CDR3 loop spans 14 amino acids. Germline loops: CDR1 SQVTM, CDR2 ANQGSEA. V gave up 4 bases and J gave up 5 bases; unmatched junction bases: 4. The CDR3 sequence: CSVAGLAGGDEQYF. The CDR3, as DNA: TGCAGCGTTGCTGGACTAGCGGGAGGTGACGAGCAGTACTTC.

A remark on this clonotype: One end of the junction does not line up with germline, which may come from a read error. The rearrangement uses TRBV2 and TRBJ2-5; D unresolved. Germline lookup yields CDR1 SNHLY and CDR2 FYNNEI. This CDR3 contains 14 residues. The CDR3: CAGSDSAAQETQYF. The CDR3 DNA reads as TGTGCCGGCAGCGACTCGGCCGCGCAAGAGACCCAGTACTTC.

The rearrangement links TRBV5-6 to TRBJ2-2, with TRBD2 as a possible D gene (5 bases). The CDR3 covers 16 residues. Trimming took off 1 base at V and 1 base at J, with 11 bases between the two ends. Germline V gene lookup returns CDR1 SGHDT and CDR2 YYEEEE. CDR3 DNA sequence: TGTGCCAGCAGCTTGTCGAGGGCGCGGAACACCGGGGAGCTGTTTTTT. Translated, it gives CASSLSRARNTGELFF. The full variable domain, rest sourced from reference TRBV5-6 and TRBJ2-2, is DAGVTQSPTHLIKTRGQQVTLRCSPKSGHDTVSWYQQALGQGPQFIFQYYEEEERQRGNFPDRFSGHQFPNYSSELNVNALLLGDSALYLCASSLSRARNTGELFFGEGSRLTVL.

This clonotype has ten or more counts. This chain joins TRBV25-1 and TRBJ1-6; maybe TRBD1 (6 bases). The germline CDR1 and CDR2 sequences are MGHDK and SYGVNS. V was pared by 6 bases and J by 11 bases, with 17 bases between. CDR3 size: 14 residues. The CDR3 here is CASRDSGFRAPLHF. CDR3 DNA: TGTGCCAGCAGGGACAGCGGATTCCGGGCACCCCTCCACTTT.

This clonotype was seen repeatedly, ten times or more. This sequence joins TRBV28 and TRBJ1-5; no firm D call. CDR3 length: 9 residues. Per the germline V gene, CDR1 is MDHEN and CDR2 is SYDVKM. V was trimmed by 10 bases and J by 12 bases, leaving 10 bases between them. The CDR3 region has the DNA TGTGCCACCATATTACGCCAGCATTTT. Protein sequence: CATILRQHF.

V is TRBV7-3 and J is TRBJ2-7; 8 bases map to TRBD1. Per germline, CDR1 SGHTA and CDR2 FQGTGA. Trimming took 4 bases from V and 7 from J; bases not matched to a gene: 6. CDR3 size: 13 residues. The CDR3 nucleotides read TGTGCCAGCAGCTCGGACAGGGCCGGGGAGCAGTACTTC. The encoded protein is CASSSDRAGEQYF.

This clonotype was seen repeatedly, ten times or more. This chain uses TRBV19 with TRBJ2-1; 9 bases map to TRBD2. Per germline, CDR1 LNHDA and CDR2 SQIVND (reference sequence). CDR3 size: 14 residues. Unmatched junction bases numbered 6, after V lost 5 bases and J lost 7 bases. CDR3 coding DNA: TGTGCCAGTAGTTCGGCGGGAGGGTGGAATGAGCAGTTCTTC. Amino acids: CASSSAGGWNEQFF.

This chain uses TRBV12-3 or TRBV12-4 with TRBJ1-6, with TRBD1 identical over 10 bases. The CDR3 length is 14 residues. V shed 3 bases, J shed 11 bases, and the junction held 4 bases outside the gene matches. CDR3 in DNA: TGTGCCAGCAGTTTTGGGACAGGGGACGCACCCCTCCACTTT. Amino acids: CASSFGTGDAPLHF.